This T cell receptor (beta chain) was sequenced in a study of T cell responses to AZD1222 COVID-19 vaccine. Repertoires were generated with immunoSEQ multiplex PCR, while TCRdb's copy carries only in-frame clones and drops some. The sample consists of roughly 130,000 clones, about 89% of them appearing once. Per the germline V gene, CDR1 is MDHEN and CDR2 is SYDVKM. This CDR3 spans 13 amino acids. V shed 6 bases and J shed 7 bases, with 12 bases lying between them. The source was peripheral blood, collected 28 days after the second dose of the MenACWY control vaccine. This clonotype was obtained from an adult who received the MenACWY meningococcal vaccine as a control. The V and J genes are TRBV28 and TRBJ1-4; D is possibly TRBD1 (5 bases). The CDR3: CASSPAGSEKLFF. CDR3 nucleotide sequence: TGTGCCAGCAGCCCTGCAGGGAGTGAAAAACTGTTTTTT.